A selection of T cell receptor beta chains follows, all from one sample in a study of blood T cell repertoires in COVID-19. The protocol was immunoSEQ multiplex PCR, while the TCRdb copy is restricted to in-frame clones and leaves out a portion. The data show over 45,000 clones, less than 90% seen once. The material sequenced was peripheral blood. The source is a man in his 60s with active COVID-19. Each CDR3 is given with its conserved first and last residue. D genes are given only for firm matches. Rows may omit the clone size; those that give it use once, few, many or a size class.

clone size	D gene	V gene	J gene	CDR3 DNA	CDR3 protein
-	-	TRBV9	TRBJ1-2	TGTGCCAGCAGCGTACTGACAGGAACCAGCAACTATGGCTACACCTTC	CASSVLTGTSNYGYTF
-	-	TRBV30	TRBJ1-1	TGTGCCTGGAGGTGGGCGAACACTGAAGCTTTCTTT	CAWRWANTEAFF
-	TRBD2	TRBV4-2	TRBJ2-3	TGTGCCAGCAGCCAGGATTTACGGGACTACACAGATACGCAGTATTTT	CASSQDLRDYTDTQYF
-	TRBD2	TRBV2	TRBJ2-1	TGTGCCAGCAGGGAAGCGGGAGGGTCTGGGAATGAGCAGTTCTTC	CASREAGGSGNEQFF
-	TRBD1	TRBV4-1	TRBJ1-3	TGCGCCAGCAGCCAAGTGCCAGGGGGCCCCGGCTCTGGAAACACCATATATTTT	CASSQVPGGPGSGNTIYF
-	TRBD1	TRBV18	TRBJ2-7	TGTGCCAGCTCACCAACGGGACAGAGCGTAAGGCAGTACTTC	CASSPTGQSVRQYF
-	-	TRBV3-1/TRBV3-2	TRBJ2-2	TGTGCCAGCCTCCCAAGTACTAGCCTCACGAACACCGGGGAGCTGTTTTTT	CASLPSTSLTNTGELFF
-	TRBD1	TRBV18	TRBJ1-3	TGTGCCAGCTCACCATGGACAGGGGGGAACTCTGGAAACACCATATATTTT	CASSPWTGGNSGNTIYF
-	-	TRBV7-9	TRBJ2-7	TGTGCCAGCCGGGACAAGAGCTCCTACGAGCAGTACTTC	CASRDKSSYEQYF
-	-	TRBV5-4	TRBJ2-4	TGTGCCAGCAGCTCGAAAAACATTCAGTACTTC	CASSSKNIQYF
-	TRBD1	TRBV29-1	TRBJ1-1	TGCAGCGTTGGTGGGACAGGGGGCGCGGGCACTGAAGCTTTCTTT	CSVGGTGGAGTEAFF
-	TRBD2	TRBV27	TRBJ2-3	TGTGCCAGCAGTTCCACTAGCCGGGGACTAGCGGCTAGCACAGATACGCAGTATTTT	CASSSTSRGLAASTDTQYF
-	-	TRBV7-2	TRBJ1-2	TGTGCCAGCACCCTGGGACCCGCACAGGGTACTGGCTACACCTTC	CASTLGPAQGTGYTF
few	TRBD2	TRBV28	TRBJ2-1	TGTGCCAGCAATTTGAAGCGGGGCTACAATGAGCAGTTCTTC	CASNLKRGYNEQFF
-	-	TRBV5-4	TRBJ1-3	TGTGCCAGCAGCTCACCGGGACAAGACTCTGGAAACACCATATATTTT	CASSSPGQDSGNTIYF
few	TRBD2	TRBV7-3	TRBJ2-2	TGTGCCAGCAGCTTTCCTGGGACTAGCGCGAACACCGGGGAGCTGTTTTTT	CASSFPGTSANTGELFF
-	TRBD2	TRBV14	TRBJ2-7	TGTGCCAGCAGCTTGCGGACTAGCGGAGGCCTCTACGAGCAGTACTTC	CASSLRTSGGLYEQYF
-	-	TRBV11-2	TRBJ2-7	TGTGCCAGCAGCCAGCGGGCCCTGAGCTCCTACGAGCAGTACTTC	CASSQRALSSYEQYF
-	-	TRBV5-5	TRBJ1-3	TGTGCCAGCAGCTTTGGATGGCAGGGCTCTGGAAACACCATATATTTT	CASSFGWQGSGNTIYF
once	TRBD2	TRBV28	TRBJ2-5	TGTGCCACTGTAGCGGGGCCCCAAGAGACCCAGTACTTC	CATVAGPQETQYF
-	TRBD1	TRBV9	TRBJ1-1	TGTGCCAGCAGCCCCCAGGGGGCGCTGAGCACTGAAGCTTTCTTT	CASSPQGALSTEAFF
-	-	TRBV6-5	TRBJ1-2	TGTGCCAGCATAAGAGAAGCTAACTATGGCTACACCTTC	CASIREANYGYTF
-	-	TRBV19	TRBJ2-7	TGTGCCAGTAGTCCCTCGGGACATCGCTACGAGCAGTACTTC	CASSPSGHRYEQYF
-	TRBD1	TRBV11-2	TRBJ1-2	TGTGCCAGCAGCCCATTATTCAGGGGGCTACGTGGCTACACCTTC	CASSPLFRGLRGYTF
-	-	TRBV28	TRBJ2-6	TGTGCCAGCCATTCTAGGGGAGGGGCCAACGTCCTGACTTTC	CASHSRGGANVLTF
-	TRBD2	TRBV7-8	TRBJ2-3	TGTGCCAGCACTCCGCGGGGTAGCGGGAGTTTAATAGATACGCAGTATTTT	CASTPRGSGSLIDTQYF
-	-	TRBV4-1	TRBJ1-5	TGCGCCAGCAGCCAAAGCGGCCTTAGCAATCAGCCCCAGCATTTT	CASSQSGLSNQPQHF
-	-	TRBV19	TRBJ2-3	TGTGCCAGTAGAGCGCCTATGGATACGCAGTATTTT	CASRAPMDTQYF
-	TRBD1	TRBV19	TRBJ1-2	TGTGCCAGTAGTGTCCTCGGAACAGGGGGCCATGGCTACACCTTC	CASSVLGTGGHGYTF
-	TRBD2	TRBV9	TRBJ2-3	TGTGCCAGCAGCGTAGCGGGAGGAAGGGCAGATACGCAGTATTTT	CASSVAGGRADTQYF
-	TRBD1	TRBV3-1/TRBV3-2	TRBJ2-1	TGTGCCAGCAGTCCCTCCGACAGGGGGAATGAGCAGTTCTTC	CASSPSDRGNEQFF
-	TRBD1	TRBV9	TRBJ1-3	TGTGCCAGCAGCCCCACAGGACAGGGGACAGGAAACACCATATATTTT	CASSPTGQGTGNTIYF
-	-	TRBV4-1	TRBJ1-4	TGCGCCAGCAGCCAAATGGGGGCAGCCGCGAATGAAAAACTGTTTTTT	CASSQMGAAANEKLFF
-	TRBD2	TRBV29-1	TRBJ2-2	TGCAGCGCTGGACTAGCGGGAATGGGAGCCGGGGAGCTGTTTTTT	CSAGLAGMGAGELFF
-	TRBD1	TRBV7-6	TRBJ1-1	TGTGCCAGCAGCTCGGGAAGGACAGGGAGGTTTGCAAGAACTGAAGCTTTCTTT	CASSSGRTGRFARTEAFF